One and the same sample provided the 27 T cell receptor beta chains below, sequenced in a study of T cell responses to AZD1222 COVID-19 vaccine listed by TCRdb under 2021. The time point label, as the study defines it: baseline before first vaccination. The treatment or condition label, read with the paper, signifies: meningococcal conjugate vaccine given as trial control. Libraries were made using the immunoSEQ multiplex PCR assay. TCRdb took this table from immuneACCESS and kept in-frame rearrangements with V and J called. Such tables lack part of the clones; where checked against another copy, unresolved V genes explain under half of the gap, and the rest is unexplained. Here the sample has about 83,000 clones; roughly 90% occur a single time. Under 5% of the sample is held by the ten biggest clonotypes. Sequenced material: peripheral blood, taken on day 0 of MenACWY control vaccination. These receptors were obtained from an adult in good health.

CDR3 bases: TGTGCCAGCAGCTCGGACGGGAGGGAGACCCAGTACTTC. It specifies CASSSDGRETQYF. The genes are TRBV5-5 and TRBJ2-5; 7 positions agree with TRBD2. With 3 bases clipped from V and 5 bases from J, the junction kept 4 bases outside the gene matches. The germline gives CDR1 SGHKS, CDR2 YYEKEE (reference sequence). The CDR3 has 13 amino acids.

The chain uses TRBV18 and TRBJ2-7; the D gene could be TRBD1 or TRBD2 (5 bases each). Trimming took off 2 bases at V and 3 bases at J, with 11 bases between the two ends. This CDR3 is 14 amino acids long. CDR1 is KGHSH, CDR2 LQKENI, per germline. CDR3 nucleotide sequence: TGTGCCAGCTCACCAACCGGGACGGGCTACGAGCAGTACTTC. This sequence encodes CASSPTGTGYEQYF.

The chain employs TRBV4-3 and TRBJ2-1; TRBD2 agrees at 7 bases. With V trimmed by 5 bases and J by 4 bases, 8 bases remained unmatched. CDR1 is LGHNA and CDR2 is YSLEER in the germline V gene. The CDR3 covers 15 residues. CDR3 sequence: CASSGRGTTYNEQFF. CDR3 coding DNA: TGCGCCAGCAGCGGACGCGGGACTACGTACAATGAGCAGTTCTTC.

The chain links TRBV6-5 to TRBJ2-3; unclear D gene. CDR3 length: 12 amino acids. The germline CDR1 and CDR2 sequences are MNHEY and SVGAGI. The V and J ends lost 11 bases and 0 bases respectively, with 9 bases between them. CDR3 protein: CAAQQSTDTQYF. The CDR3 DNA follows: TGTGCCGCCCAACAGAGCACAGATACGCAGTATTTT.

CDR3 sequence: CASSSGQGRETQYF. In nucleotides, the CDR3 is TGCGCCAGCAGCTCGGGACAGGGGAGGGAGACCCAGTACTTC. This chain joins TRBV5-1 and TRBJ2-5; 10 bases align to TRBD1. The CDR3 is 14 residues long. V was clipped by 3 bases and J by 5 bases; unmatched bases: 4. Germline V CDR1 and CDR2: SGHRS, YFSETQ. Combining the CDR3 with reference TRBV5-1 and TRBJ2-5 gives the whole variable domain KAGVTQTPRYLIKTRGQQVTLSCSPISGHRSVSWYQQTPGQGLQFLFEYFSETQRNKGNFPGRFSGRQFSNSRSEMNVSTLELGDSALYLCASSSGQGRETQYFGPGTRLLVL.

This chain links TRBV6-2 or TRBV6-3 with TRBJ1-5, with no clear D. The V end lost 4 bases, the J end lost 7 bases, and 14 bases lay between the germline ends. The CDR3 sequence is 14 residues long. The germline CDR1 and CDR2 sequences are MNHEY and SVGEGT. The CDR3 DNA reads TGTGCCAGCAGTTCCATGGCGGGGAGCCAGCCCCAGCATTTT. This gives the protein CASSSMAGSQPQHF.

The chain is built from TRBV9 and TRBJ1-4, with D possibly being TRBD1 (6 bases). The CDR3 is 15 residues long. Per the germline V gene, CDR1 is SGDLS and CDR2 is YYNGEE. V was trimmed by 0 bases and J by 2 bases, leaving 8 bases between them. In nucleotides, the CDR3 is TGTGCCAGCAGCGTAGGTCAGGGGACTAATGAAAAACTGTTTTTT. Translating gives CASSVGQGTNEKLFF.

This chain connects TRBV7-2 to TRBJ1-1; D gene unclear. V shed 6 bases and J shed 1 base, with 12 bases lying between them. The germline V gene encodes CDR1 SGHTA and CDR2 FQGNSA. This CDR3 spans 14 amino acids. The CDR3 sequence is CASRLHRENTEAFF. In DNA, the CDR3 is TGTGCCAGCAGACTACACCGGGAGAACACTGAAGCTTTCTTT.

The chain uses TRBV19 and TRBJ2-7, with 11 bases matching TRBD1. Germline CDR1 is LNHDA and CDR2 is SQIVND (reference sequence). V trimming: 3 bases; J trimming: 0 bases; junction bases outside the gene matches: 4. This CDR3 has 16 amino acids. The CDR3 nucleotides are TGTGCCAGTAGTATCCATGGGACAGGGGGCTCCTACGAGCAGTACTTC. Translated: CASSIHGTGGSYEQYF.

This sequence joins TRBV19 and TRBJ1-2; maybe TRBD1 (5 bases). CDR3 length: 12 amino acids. Germline-derived CDR1 and CDR2 are LNHDA and SQIVND (reference sequence). Trimming pared 7 bases from V and 2 bases from J, leaving 8 bases between. CDR3 loop: CASNWGNYGYTF. CDR3 DNA: TGTGCCAGTAATTGGGGGAACTATGGCTACACCTTC. The whole variable domain, remainder taken from reference TRBV19 and TRBJ1-2, is DGGITQSPKYLFRKEGQNVTLSCEQNLNHDAMYWYRQDPGQGLRLIYYSQIVNDFQKGDIAEGYSVSREKKESFPLTVTSAQKNPTAFYLCASNWGNYGYTFGSGTRLTVV.

This chain uses TRBV6-5 with TRBJ1-3, with D tentatively TRBD1 (5 bases). The ends were cut back, 5 bases at V and 5 bases at J, with 13 bases in the middle. This CDR3 has 14 residues. Germline-derived CDR1 and CDR2 are MNHEY and SVGAGI. The CDR3 region has the DNA TGTGCCAGCAGTCCCCGACAGAGCAGAAACACCATATATTTT. Translating gives CASSPRQSRNTIYF.

J is TRBJ1-6 and V is TRBV19, with D perhaps matching TRBD1 (5 bases). There are 14 residues in the CDR3. Per germline, CDR1 LNHDA and CDR2 SQIVND (reference sequence). With 4 bases removed from V and 8 bases from J, the gap between germline ends came to 12 bases. Here the CDR3 reads CASSTAQGHSPLHF. As DNA, the CDR3 is TGTGCCAGTAGTACCGCGCAGGGCCATTCACCCCTCCACTTT.

The chain is built from TRBV25-1 and TRBJ2-2, with 10 bases that match TRBD2. This CDR3 has 16 amino acids. In germline, CDR1 is MGHDK, CDR2 SYGVNS. V shed 5 bases and J 5 bases; nucleotides not matched to a gene: 8. The CDR3 nucleotides are TGTGCCAGCAGTAAGCTAGCGGGAGTTTATACCGGGGAGCTGTTTTTT. Translated: CASSKLAGVYTGELFF. The full variable domain, completed using reference TRBV25-1 and TRBJ2-2, is EADIYQTPRYLVIGTGKKITLECSQTMGHDKMYWYQQDPGMELHLIHYSYGVNSTEKGDLSSESTVSRIRTEHFPLTLESARPSHTSQYLCASSKLAGVYTGELFFGEGSRLTVL.

The rearrangement uses TRBV5-1 and TRBJ1-1, with TRBD1 matching 9 bases. With V trimmed by 4 bases and J by 3 bases, 4 bases remained unmatched. The CDR3 spans 14 residues. Germline values: CDR1 SGHRS, CDR2 YFSETQ. Here the CDR3 reads CASSIQGADTEAFF. The CDR3, as DNA: TGCGCCAGCAGCATACAGGGGGCGGACACTGAAGCTTTCTTT.

This clone was counted a single time. This chain uses TRBV28 with TRBJ1-4; D is uncertain. This CDR3 is built from 16 residues. Germline CDR1 and CDR2: MDHEN and SYDVKM. Trimming left V 2 bases short and J 7 bases short, with 17 bases between. CDR3 coding DNA: TGTGCCAGCAGTTTAGACGCTGCCGGCATTGGTGAAAAACTGTTTTTT. It translates to CASSLDAAGIGEKLFF.

The chain employs TRBV18 and TRBJ1-3; weak D call: TRBD1 (5 bases). Germline V lookup: CDR1 KGHSH, CDR2 LQKENI. The CDR3 contains 15 residues. V was clipped by 2 bases and J by 0 bases, with 8 bases between them. CDR3 DNA sequence: TGTGCCAGCTCACCAGAGCAGGGCTCTGGAAACACCATATATTTT. This gives the protein CASSPEQGSGNTIYF.

Comment on this clone: A junction end diverges from the germline sequence, so it may reflect a read error. The chain uses TRBV6-5 and TRBJ2-4; no clear D gene. Looked up from germline, CDR1 is MNHEY and CDR2 is SVGAGI. This CDR3 is 14 amino acids long. The CDR3 region is CASSDSDWLEAQYF. For the CDR3, the DNA is TGTGCCAGCAGTGACTCCGACTGGCTCGAGGCTCAGTACTTC.

The V call is TRBV30, the J call TRBJ2-7; D gene uncertain. Germline loops: CDR1 GTSNPN, CDR2 SVGIG (reference sequence). This CDR3 is built from 12 residues. V was pared by 0 bases and J by 4 bases, with 7 bases between. In DNA form, the CDR3 reads TGTGCCTGGAGTGTAGGTAAATACGAGCAGTACTTC. This sequence encodes CAWSVGKYEQYF.

The chain uses TRBV9 and TRBJ2-1; 9 bases align to TRBD1. This CDR3 has 15 amino acids. The germline V gene encodes CDR1 SGDLS and CDR2 YYNGEE. Unmatched junction bases numbered 3, after V lost 2 bases and J lost 3 bases. CDR3 DNA sequence: TGTGCCAGCAGCGTCCGACAGGGGGGCTACAATGAGCAGTTCTTC. Translation gives CASSVRQGGYNEQFF. The full variable domain, rest sourced from reference TRBV9 and TRBJ2-1, is DSGVTQTPKHLITATGQRVTLRCSPRSGDLSVYWYQQSLDQGLQFLIQYYNGEERAKGNILERFSAQQFPDLHSELNLSSLELGDSALYFCASSVRQGGYNEQFFGPGTRLTVL.

V and J are TRBV29-1 and TRBJ1-1; D is undetermined. The V gene lost 7 bases and the J gene lost 3 bases, with 15 bases spanning the gap. Germline V gene data show CDR1 as SQVTM and CDR2 as ANQGSEA. The CDR3 is 13 amino acids. CDR3 region: CSAAVREDTEAFF. The CDR3 DNA sequence: TGCAGCGCTGCGGTGAGGGAGGACACTGAAGCTTTCTTT.

The chain has TRBV25-1 and TRBJ2-2, with a weak D call TRBD1 (8 bases). V was cut by 4 bases and J by 5 bases, with 17 bases left in between. Germline CDR1 MGHDK, CDR2 SYGVNS. This CDR3 has 16 amino acids. For the CDR3, the DNA is TGTGCCAGCAGTGGATATCACAGGGGGGGAACCGGGGAGCTGTTTTTT. Translated: CASSGYHRGGTGELFF.

V usage is TRBV6-2 or TRBV6-3 and J usage is TRBJ2-7, with unresolved D. Looked up from germline, CDR1 is MNHEY and CDR2 is SVGEGT. There are 12 residues in the CDR3. The ends were cut back, 2 bases at V and 6 bases at J, with 8 bases in the middle. In DNA, the CDR3 is TGTGCCAGCAGTTACCCTCGTCCCGAGCAGTACTTC. Translated: CASSYPRPEQYF.

The CDR3 loop reads CASRDNSYEQYF. CDR3 bases: TGTGCCAGCAGGGACAACTCCTACGAGCAGTACTTC. The V call is TRBV27, the J call TRBJ2-7; TRBD1 might be the D (5 bases). The CDR3 is 12 residues long. The germline gives CDR1 MNHEY, CDR2 SMNVEV (reference sequence). The ends were cut back, 6 bases at V and 0 bases at J, with 6 bases in the middle.

The genes are TRBV5-4 and TRBJ2-2; D may match TRBD1 or TRBD2 (5 bases each). Trimming removed 5 bases at V and 0 bases at J, with 11 bases between. The germline V gene has CDR1 SGHNT and CDR2 YYREEE (reference sequence). This CDR3 spans 15 amino acids. The CDR3, as DNA: TGTGCCAGCAGGTCCGGGACGGCGAACACCGGGGAGCTGTTTTTT. Translated, it gives CASRSGTANTGELFF.

The chain joins TRBV6-1 to TRBJ1-2; D possibly corresponds to TRBD1 (6 bases). There are 15 residues in the CDR3. The germline V gene encodes CDR1 MNHNS and CDR2 SASEGT. V dropped 2 bases and J dropped 6 bases, with 16 bases sitting between them. The CDR3 DNA follows: TGTGCCAGCAGTGAAATTGGCAGGGGAGGCGATGGCTACACCTTC. Protein product: CASSEIGRGGDGYTF.

The V and J genes are TRBV2 and TRBJ2-7; D remains unclear. Germline CDR1 reads SNHLY; CDR2 reads FYNNEI. The CDR3 is made up of 16 amino acids. The V and J ends lost 6 bases and 5 bases respectively, with 23 bases between them. The CDR3 spells CASSLLDRNKAHEQYF. In DNA form, the CDR3 reads TGTGCCAGCAGCCTCTTGGACCGTAATAAGGCCCACGAGCAGTACTTC.

This sequence joins TRBV6-5 and TRBJ2-3; D is perhaps TRBD1 (5 bases). This CDR3 has 14 amino acids. The germline V gene has CDR1 MNHEY and CDR2 SVGAGI. V was cut by 7 bases and J by 2 bases, with 13 bases left in between. This chain's CDR3 is CASITRVSTDTQYF. CDR3 bases: TGTGCCAGCATTACCAGGGTTTCCACAGATACGCAGTATTTT.